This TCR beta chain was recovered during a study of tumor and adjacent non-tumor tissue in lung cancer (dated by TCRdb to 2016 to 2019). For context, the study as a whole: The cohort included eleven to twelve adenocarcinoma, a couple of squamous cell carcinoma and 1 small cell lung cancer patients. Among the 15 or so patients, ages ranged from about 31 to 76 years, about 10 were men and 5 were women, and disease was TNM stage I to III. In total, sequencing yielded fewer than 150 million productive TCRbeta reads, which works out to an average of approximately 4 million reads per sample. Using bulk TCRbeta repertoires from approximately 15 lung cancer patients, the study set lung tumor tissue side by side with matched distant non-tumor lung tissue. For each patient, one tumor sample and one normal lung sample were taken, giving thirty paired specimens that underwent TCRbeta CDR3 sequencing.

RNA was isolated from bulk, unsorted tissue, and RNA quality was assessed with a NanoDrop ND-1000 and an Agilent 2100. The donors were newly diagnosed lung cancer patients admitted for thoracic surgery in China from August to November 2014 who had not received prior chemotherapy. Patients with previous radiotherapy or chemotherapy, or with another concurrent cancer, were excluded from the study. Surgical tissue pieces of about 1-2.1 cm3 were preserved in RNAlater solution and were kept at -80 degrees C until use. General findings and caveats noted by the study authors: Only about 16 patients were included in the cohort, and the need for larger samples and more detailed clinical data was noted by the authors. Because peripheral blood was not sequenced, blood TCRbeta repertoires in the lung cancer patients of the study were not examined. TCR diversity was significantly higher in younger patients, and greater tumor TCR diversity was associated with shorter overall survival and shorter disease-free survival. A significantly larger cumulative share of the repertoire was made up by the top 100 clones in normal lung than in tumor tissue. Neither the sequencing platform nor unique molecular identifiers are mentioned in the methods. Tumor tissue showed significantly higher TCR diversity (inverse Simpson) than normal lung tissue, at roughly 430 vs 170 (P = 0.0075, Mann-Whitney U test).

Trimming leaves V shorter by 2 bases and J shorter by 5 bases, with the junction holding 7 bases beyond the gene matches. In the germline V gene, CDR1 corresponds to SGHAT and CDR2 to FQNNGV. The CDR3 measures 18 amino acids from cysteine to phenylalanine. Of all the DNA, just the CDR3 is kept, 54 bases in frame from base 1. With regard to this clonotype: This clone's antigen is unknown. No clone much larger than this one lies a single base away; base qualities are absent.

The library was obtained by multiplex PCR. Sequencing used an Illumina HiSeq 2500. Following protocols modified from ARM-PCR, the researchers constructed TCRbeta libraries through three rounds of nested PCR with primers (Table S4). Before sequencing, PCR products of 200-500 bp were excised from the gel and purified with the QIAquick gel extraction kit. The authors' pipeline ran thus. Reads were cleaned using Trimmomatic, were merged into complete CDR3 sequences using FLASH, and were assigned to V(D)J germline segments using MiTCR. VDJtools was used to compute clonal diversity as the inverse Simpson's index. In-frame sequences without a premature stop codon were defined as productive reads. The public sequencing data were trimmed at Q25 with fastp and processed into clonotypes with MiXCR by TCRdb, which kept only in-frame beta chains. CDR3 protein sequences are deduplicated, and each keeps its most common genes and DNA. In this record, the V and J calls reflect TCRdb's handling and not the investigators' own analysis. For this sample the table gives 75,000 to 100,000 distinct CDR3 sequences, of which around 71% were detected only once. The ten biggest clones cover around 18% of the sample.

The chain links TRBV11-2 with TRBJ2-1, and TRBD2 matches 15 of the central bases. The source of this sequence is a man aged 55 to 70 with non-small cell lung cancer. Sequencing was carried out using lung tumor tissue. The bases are TGTGCCAGCAGCTTACGCCATGGGACTAGCGGGAGGAACAATGAGCAGTTCTTC. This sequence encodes CASSLRHGTSGRNNEQFF.